This TCR beta chain came from a study of Graves' ophthalmopathy and Graves' hyperthyroidism. CDR3 length equals 20 residues. The germline CDR1 and CDR2 sequences are SGHTA and FQGNSA. V was shortened by 6 bases and J by 0 bases, with 24 bases between the two germline ends. Where ophthalmopathy was absent within 18 months of follow-up, hyperthyroidism was stable. The study, taken as a whole, reports: Blood also harbored most expanded thyroid clonotypes above 0.001 frequency.

Amplification targeted the TCR beta CDR3 regions, with RNA transcripts as the source material. HTBI primers were employed in first-round RT-PCR, then a second-round multiplex PCR followed. TCRdb re-called the multiplex PCR reads with MiXCR, one entry per CDR3 protein. The sample shows about 420,000 distinct CDR3 sequences, around 21% of them seen only once. Ten or more counts support this clonotype. The antigen remains unidentified. Source material: peripheral blood. This chain connects TRBV7-2 to TRBJ2-6; D is unclear. This receptor was identified in a woman younger than 30 with stable Graves' hyperthyroidism. The chain's CDR3 is CASRPPGGVFATSGANVLTF. The CDR3 bases are TGTGCCAGCAGACCCCCCGGCGGCGTGTTCGCTACCTCTGGGGCCAACGTCCTGACTTTC. Looking up the rest from reference TRBV7-2 and TRBJ2-6 gives the full variable domain: GAGVSQSPSNKVTEKGKDVELRCDPISGHTALYWYRQSLGQGLEFLIYFQGNSAPDKSGLPSDRFSAERTGGSVSTLTIQRTQQEDSAVYLCASRPPGGVFATSGANVLTFGAGSRLTVL.